This T cell receptor (beta chain) derives from a study of vaccination and CD4 T cells after COVID-19. This clonotype is deemed medium-sized. Its target is not known. CDR3 length: 15 amino acids. The germline V gene encodes CDR1 DFQATT and CDR2 SNEGSKA (reference sequence). The trim removed 0 bases at V and 2 bases at J, leaving 4 bases unmatched. The sample's treatment: roughly ten-day PBMC culture with coronavirus spike peptide pools or control peptides (ViraFEST assay). Oncomine TCR Beta short-read sequencing was applied to DNA from cultured CD4+ T cells. TCRdb used MiXCR to reprocess the PCR reads, holding one entry per CDR3 protein. There are approximately 19,000 distinct CDR3 sequences in the sample; about three fifths occur only once, and around 8% lies in the top ten.

The chain recombines TRBV20-1 with TRBJ2-1; TRBD2 matches 7 bases. The sequenced sample was CD4+ T cells from blood, cultured in vitro. This TCR came from a human donor who had recovered from COVID-19. For the CDR3, the DNA is TGCAGTGCTAGAGACGGGAGGCGCCCCTACAATGAGCAGTTCTTC. Its protein is CSARDGRRPYNEQFF.